The 9 T cell receptor beta chains in this list originate from one sample, sequenced in a study of glioma-infiltrating T cells. Using RNA template, CDR3s of TCR alpha and beta were amplified with iRepertoire arm-PCR. In TCRdb, the multiplex PCR reads were re-called with MiXCR into one record per CDR3 protein. The repertoire has 300,000 to 400,000 distinct CDR3 sequences, less than 50% of them found once; the top ten carry about 11%. What was sequenced was glioma tissue, nonneoplastic brain tissue, or PBMCs (not recorded which). These TCRs come from a human donor with low-grade glioma or glioblastoma, undergoing nonglioma brain surgery, or in good health (not recorded which).

V is TRBV5-1 and J is TRBJ1-6; D is perhaps TRBD1 (5 bases). The V gene lost 0 bases and the J gene lost 14 bases, with 12 bases spanning the gap. From germline, CDR1 is SGHRS and CDR2 YFSETQ. This CDR3 is built from 13 residues. The CDR3 region has the DNA TGCGCCAGCAGCTTGGATCCGAGGGGTACCCTCCACTTT. Encoded protein: CASSLDPRGTLHF.

This clonotype was seen a handful of times. V usage is TRBV28 and J usage is TRBJ1-5; the D is unclear. Trimming took off 3 bases at V and 5 bases at J, with 17 bases between the two ends. In germline, CDR1 is MDHEN, CDR2 SYDVKM. The CDR3 consists of 16 residues. This chain's CDR3 is CASSFSLNAQYQPQHF. CDR3 nucleotides: TGTGCCAGCAGTTTTTCCCTCAATGCCCAGTATCAGCCCCAGCATTTT.

The chain uses TRBV25-1 and TRBJ1-1, with TRBD1 as a possible D gene (5 bases). CDR1 MGHDK and CDR2 SYGVNS come from the germline V gene. The CDR3 extends over 14 amino acids. V gave up 6 bases and J gave up 1 base, with 12 bases separating them. This CDR3 reads CASSVVGQNTEAFF. The CDR3 nucleotides are TGTGCCAGCAGCGTAGTAGGACAGAACACTGAAGCTTTCTTT. Using reference TRBV25-1 and TRBJ1-1 for the parts outside the CDR3, the full variable domain is EADIYQTPRYLVIGTGKKITLECSQTMGHDKMYWYQQDPGMELHLIHYSYGVNSTEKGDLSSESTVSRIRTEHFPLTLESARPSHTSQYLCASSVVGQNTEAFFGQGTRLTVV.

V gene TRBV20-1 combines with J gene TRBJ2-3; 10 positions match TRBD1. The CDR3 totals 17 residues. J gave up 1 base and V 6 bases, and 13 bases lay outside the gene matches. Per germline, CDR1 DFQATT and CDR2 SNEGSKA (reference sequence). CDR3 nucleotides: TGCAGTGCGCCGACCGGGACAGGGGAGAGTGGCACAGATACGCAGTATTTT. Encoded protein: CSAPTGTGESGTDTQYF.

The rearrangement links TRBV20-1 to TRBJ2-3; TRBD1 might be the D (7 bases). Germline V gives CDR1 DFQATT, CDR2 SNEGSKA (reference sequence). The CDR3 spans 15 residues. The germline V and J ends were trimmed by 0 bases and 3 bases, with 13 bases remaining between them. The CDR3 nucleotides read TGCAGTGCTAGAGATAAACAGGGGAGGACAGATACGCAGTATTTT. It yields the protein CSARDKQGRTDTQYF.

This chain joins TRBV20-1 and TRBJ2-7, with a weak D call TRBD2 (6 bases). Trimming stripped 0 bases from V and 5 bases from J, with 20 bases between. The V gene's germline CDR1 is DFQATT and CDR2 SNEGSKA (reference sequence). The CDR3 is 16 amino acids. CDR3 residues: CSARDRRLGLENEQYF. The CDR3 DNA sequence: TGCAGTGCTAGAGATCGCAGACTAGGTCTGGAAAACGAGCAGTACTTC.

This clonotype has only one observation. The junction shows a germline mismatch at one end, possibly a read error. The genes are TRBV7-2 and TRBJ2-7; D is possibly TRBD1 (7 bases). CDR1 is SGHTA, CDR2 FQGNSA, per germline. This CDR3 has 15 amino acids. CDR3 protein: CAGSLGGDGGYEQYF. The CDR3 DNA reads as TGTGCCGGCAGCTTAGGGGGCGACGGGGGCTACGAGCAGTACTTC.

This clonotype was seen a handful of times. The rearrangement links TRBV28 to TRBJ1-5, with unresolved D. V lost 6 bases and J 1 base, leaving 13 bases between the germline ends. CDR3 length equals 15 residues. The germline V gene encodes CDR1 MDHEN and CDR2 SYDVKM. For the CDR3, the DNA is TGTGCCAGCAGCCTAAACGGACTGAGCAATCAGCCCCAGCATTTT. It codes for CASSLNGLSNQPQHF.

Concerning this clonotype: A clone one base away is much larger, so this may be a read error. In DNA, the CDR3 is TGTGCCAGCAAACTCTCCTTGGGAGTGGCAACCTACAATGAGCAGTTCTTC. It specifies CASKLSLGVATYNEQFF. J is TRBJ2-1 and V is TRBV27; perhaps TRBD2 as D (5 bases). V lost 7 bases, J lost 2 bases, and 21 bases lay in between. In germline, CDR1 is MNHEY, CDR2 SMNVEV (reference sequence). This CDR3 region has 17 residues.